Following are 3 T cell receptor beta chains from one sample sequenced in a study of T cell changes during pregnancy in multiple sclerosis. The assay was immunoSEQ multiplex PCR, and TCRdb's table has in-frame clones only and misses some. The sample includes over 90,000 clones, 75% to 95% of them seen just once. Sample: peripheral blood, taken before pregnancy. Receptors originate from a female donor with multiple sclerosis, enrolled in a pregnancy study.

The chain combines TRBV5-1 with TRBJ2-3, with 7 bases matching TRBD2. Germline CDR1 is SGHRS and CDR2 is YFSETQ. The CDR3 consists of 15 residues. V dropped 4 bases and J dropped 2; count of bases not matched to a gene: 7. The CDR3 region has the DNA TGCGCCAGCAGCCGTGGGGGGGACTACACAGATACGCAGTATTTT. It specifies CASSRGGDYTDTQYF.

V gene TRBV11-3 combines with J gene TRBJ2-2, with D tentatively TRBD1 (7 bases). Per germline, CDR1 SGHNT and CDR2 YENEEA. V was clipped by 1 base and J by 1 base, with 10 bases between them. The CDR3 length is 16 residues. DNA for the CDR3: TGTGCCAGCAGCTTAGGACAGGGAGGGAACACCGGGGAGCTGTTTTTT. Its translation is CASSLGQGGNTGELFF.

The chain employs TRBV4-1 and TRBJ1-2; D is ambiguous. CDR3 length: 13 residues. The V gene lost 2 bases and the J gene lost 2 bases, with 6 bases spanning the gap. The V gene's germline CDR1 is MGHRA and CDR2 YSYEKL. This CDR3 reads CASSQSSNYGYTF. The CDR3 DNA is TGCGCCAGCAGCCAATCGAGCAACTATGGCTACACCTTC.